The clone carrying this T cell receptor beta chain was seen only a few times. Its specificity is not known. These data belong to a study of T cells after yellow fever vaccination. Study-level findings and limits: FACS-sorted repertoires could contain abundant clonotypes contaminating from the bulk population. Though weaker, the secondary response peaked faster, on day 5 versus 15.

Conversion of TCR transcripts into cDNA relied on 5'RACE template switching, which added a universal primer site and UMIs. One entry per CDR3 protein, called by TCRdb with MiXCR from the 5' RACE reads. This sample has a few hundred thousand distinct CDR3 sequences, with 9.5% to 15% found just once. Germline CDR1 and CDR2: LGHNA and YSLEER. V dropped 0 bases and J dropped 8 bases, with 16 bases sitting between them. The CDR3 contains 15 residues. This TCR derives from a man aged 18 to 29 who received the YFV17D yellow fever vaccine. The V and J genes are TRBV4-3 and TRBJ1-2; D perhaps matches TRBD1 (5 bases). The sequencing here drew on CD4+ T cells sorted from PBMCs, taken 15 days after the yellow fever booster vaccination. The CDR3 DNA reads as TGCGCCAGCAGCCAAGACCCGAAAGGGGCGAGAGGCTACACCTTC. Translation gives CASSQDPKGARGYTF.